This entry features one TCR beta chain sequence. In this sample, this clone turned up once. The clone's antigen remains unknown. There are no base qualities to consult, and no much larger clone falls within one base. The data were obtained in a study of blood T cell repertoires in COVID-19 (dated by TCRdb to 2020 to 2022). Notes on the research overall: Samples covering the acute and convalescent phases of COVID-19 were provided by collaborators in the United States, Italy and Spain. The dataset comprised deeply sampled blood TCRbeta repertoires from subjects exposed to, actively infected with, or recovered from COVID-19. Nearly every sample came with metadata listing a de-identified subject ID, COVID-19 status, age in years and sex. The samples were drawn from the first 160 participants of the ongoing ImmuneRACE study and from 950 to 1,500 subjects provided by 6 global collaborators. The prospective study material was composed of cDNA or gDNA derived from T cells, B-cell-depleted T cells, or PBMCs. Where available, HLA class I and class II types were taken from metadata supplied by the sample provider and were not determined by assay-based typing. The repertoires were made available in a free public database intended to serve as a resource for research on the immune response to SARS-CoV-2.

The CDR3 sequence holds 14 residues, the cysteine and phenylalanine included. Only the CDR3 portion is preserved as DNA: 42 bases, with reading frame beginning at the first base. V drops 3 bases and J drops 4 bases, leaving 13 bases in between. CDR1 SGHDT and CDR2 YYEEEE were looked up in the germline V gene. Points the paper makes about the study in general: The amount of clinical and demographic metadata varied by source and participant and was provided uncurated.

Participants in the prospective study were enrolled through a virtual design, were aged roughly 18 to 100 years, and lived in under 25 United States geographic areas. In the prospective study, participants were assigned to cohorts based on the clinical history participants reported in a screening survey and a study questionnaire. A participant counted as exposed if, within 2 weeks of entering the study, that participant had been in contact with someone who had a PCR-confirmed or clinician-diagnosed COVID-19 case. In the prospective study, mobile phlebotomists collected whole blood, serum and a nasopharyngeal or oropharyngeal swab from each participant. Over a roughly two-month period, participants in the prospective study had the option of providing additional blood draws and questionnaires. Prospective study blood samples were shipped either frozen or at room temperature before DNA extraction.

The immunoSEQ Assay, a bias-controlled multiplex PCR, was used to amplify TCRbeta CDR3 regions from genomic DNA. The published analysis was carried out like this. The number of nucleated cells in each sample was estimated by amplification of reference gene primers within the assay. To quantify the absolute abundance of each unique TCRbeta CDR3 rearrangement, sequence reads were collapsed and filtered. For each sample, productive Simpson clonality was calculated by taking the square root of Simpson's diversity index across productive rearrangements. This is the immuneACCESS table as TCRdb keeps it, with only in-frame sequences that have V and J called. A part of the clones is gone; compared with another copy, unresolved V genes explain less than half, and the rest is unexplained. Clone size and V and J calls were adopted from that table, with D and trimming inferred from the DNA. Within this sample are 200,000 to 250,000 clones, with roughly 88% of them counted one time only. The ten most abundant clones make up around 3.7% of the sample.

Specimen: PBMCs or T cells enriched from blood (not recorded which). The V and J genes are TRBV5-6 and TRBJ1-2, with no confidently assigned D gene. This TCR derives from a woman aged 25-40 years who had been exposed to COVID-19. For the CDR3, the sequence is CASSWEGLTYGYTF. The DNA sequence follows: TGTGCCAGCAGCTGGGAGGGTTTGACCTATGGCTACACCTTC.